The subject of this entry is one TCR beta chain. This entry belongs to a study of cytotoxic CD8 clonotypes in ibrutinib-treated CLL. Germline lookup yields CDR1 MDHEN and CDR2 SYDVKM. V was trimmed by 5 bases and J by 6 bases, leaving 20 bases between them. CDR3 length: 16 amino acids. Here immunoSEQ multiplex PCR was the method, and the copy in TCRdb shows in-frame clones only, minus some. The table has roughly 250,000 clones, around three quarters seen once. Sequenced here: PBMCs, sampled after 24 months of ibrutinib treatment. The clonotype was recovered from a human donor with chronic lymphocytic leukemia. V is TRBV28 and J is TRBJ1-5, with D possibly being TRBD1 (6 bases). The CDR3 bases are TGTGCCAGCAGTCTAAGTTCGGGGGGCCGGTTTCAGCCCCAGCATTTT. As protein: CASSLSSGGRFQPQHF.